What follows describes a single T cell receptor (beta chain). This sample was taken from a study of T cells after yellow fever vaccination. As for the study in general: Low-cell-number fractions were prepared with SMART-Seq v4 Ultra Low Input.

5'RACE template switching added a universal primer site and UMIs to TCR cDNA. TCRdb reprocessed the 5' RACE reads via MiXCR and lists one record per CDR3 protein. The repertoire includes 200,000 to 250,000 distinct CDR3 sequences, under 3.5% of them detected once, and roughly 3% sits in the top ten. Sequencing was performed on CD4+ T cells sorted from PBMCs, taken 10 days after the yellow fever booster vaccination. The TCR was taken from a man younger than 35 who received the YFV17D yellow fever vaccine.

The CDR3 DNA follows: TGCGCCAGCAGCTTCACCGGGGGGGCCGCCGGGGAGCTGTTTTTT. Amino acids: CASSFTGGAAGELFF. The rearrangement uses TRBV5-1 and TRBJ2-2; 8 nucleotides align to TRBD2. V lost 2 bases and J lost 6; bases outside the gene matches: 6. CDR3 length: 15 residues. Germline CDR1 is SGHRS and CDR2 is YFSETQ.